One sample yielded the 16 T cell receptor beta chains listed below, sequenced in a study of blood T cell repertoires in COVID-19. Profiling relied on immunoSEQ multiplex PCR, and the TCRdb table lists in-frame clones only, not all of them. The repertoire holds under 250,000 clones, with roughly nine tenths as singletons. Source material: peripheral blood. These receptors originate from a man in his thirties or forties with acute or convalescent COVID-19.

V is TRBV7-3 and J is TRBJ2-1, with D maybe TRBD2 (6 bases). Germline V CDR1 and CDR2: SGHTA, FQGTGA. The length of the CDR3 is 14 residues. V lost 5 bases and J lost 7, with 15 bases in between. For the CDR3, the DNA is TGTGCCAGCAGCCCCCGGGGCCGGGGGAATGAGCAGTTCTTC. It specifies CASSPRGRGNEQFF.

The chain has TRBV5-1 and TRBJ2-7; D perhaps matches TRBD2 (6 bases). The V gene's germline CDR1 is SGHRS and CDR2 YFSETQ. V was clipped by 0 bases and J by 5 bases, with 15 bases between them. The CDR3 is made up of 15 amino acids. The CDR3 region has the DNA TGCGCCAGCAGCTTGGCGGGAGTGGAAGGAGACGAGCAGTACTTC. This codes for CASSLAGVEGDEQYF.

V usage is TRBV2 and J usage is TRBJ2-5; unclear D gene. Trimming cost V 6 bases and J 4 bases, with 6 bases left between them. There are 11 residues in the CDR3. In germline, CDR1 is SNHLY, CDR2 FYNNEI. The DNA for the CDR3 is TGTGCCAGCAGAGAGTCAGAGACCCAGTACTTC. Translating gives CASRESETQYF.

The chain carries TRBV5-1 and TRBJ1-1; D uncertain. The germline gives CDR1 SGHRS, CDR2 YFSETQ. The CDR3 length is 13 residues. Deletions cut 8 bases from V and 2 bases from J, with 13 bases between. CDR3 amino acids: CASRYQANTEAFF. CDR3 sequence (DNA): TGCGCCAGTAGATACCAGGCTAACACTGAAGCTTTCTTT.

This clone was detected once. This chain uses TRBV29-1 with TRBJ2-3; 8 bases align to TRBD2. CDR1 and CDR2 (germline): SQVTM, ANQGSEA. This CDR3 spans 14 amino acids. The V gene end was trimmed by 3 bases and the J gene end by 2 bases; junction bases not matched to a gene: 4. In DNA form, the CDR3 reads TGCAGCGTTGACGGGGGGGTTTTCACAGATACGCAGTATTTT. Translation gives CSVDGGVFTDTQYF.

The chain joins TRBV27 to TRBJ2-2; 7 bases are a match to TRBD1. Germline V CDR1 and CDR2: MNHEY, SMNVEV (reference sequence). Germline trimming cut 5 bases from V and 6 bases from J; bases unmatched to any gene: 9. The CDR3 spans 15 residues. The DNA of the CDR3 is TGTGCCAGCAGTCCGACCAGGGACAGTTCCGGGGAGCTGTTTTTT. Translated, it gives CASSPTRDSSGELFF.

The sample holds one count of this clone. The J gene is TRBJ2-7, the V gene TRBV27; D may be TRBD1 (6 bases). CDR1 is MNHEY, CDR2 SMNVEV, per germline (reference sequence). V lost 0 bases and J 2 bases, leaving 8 bases between the germline ends. This CDR3 spans 14 amino acids. This CDR3 reads CASSLSQGTYEQYF. CDR3 nucleotide sequence: TGTGCCAGCAGTTTATCCCAGGGGACCTACGAGCAGTACTTC.

V gene TRBV11-2 combines with J gene TRBJ1-2; TRBD1 is a possible D gene (5 bases). This CDR3 comprises 14 residues. Germline-derived CDR1 and CDR2 are SGHAT and FQNNGV. V lost 1 base and J lost 5, with 11 bases in between. CDR3 sequence: CASSLVSGLYGYTF. The CDR3 coding sequence is TGTGCCAGCAGCTTAGTGTCAGGGTTATATGGCTACACCTTC. Full variable domain (missing parts from reference TRBV11-2 and TRBJ1-2): EAGVAQSPRYKIIEKRQSVAFWCNPISGHATLYWYQQILGQGPKLLIQFQNNGVVDDSQLPKDRFSAERLKGVDSTLKIQPAKLEDSAVYLCASSLVSGLYGYTFGSGTRLTVV.

This chain links TRBV6-6 with TRBJ1-3; D gene ambiguous. Germline assignment: CDR1 MNHNY and CDR2 SVGAGI (reference sequence). This CDR3 is built from 15 residues. V lost 5 bases to trimming and J lost 0 bases, with 11 bases between them. CDR3 protein: CASSRTRDSGNTIYF. CDR3 sequence (DNA): TGTGCCAGCAGTCGGACCCGGGACTCTGGAAACACCATATATTTT.

V and J are TRBV5-1 and TRBJ2-1; 8 nucleotides match TRBD2. The CDR3 length is 16 residues. The junction had 5 bases not matched to a gene; V was cut back by 0 bases and J by 3 bases. Germline V lookup: CDR1 SGHRS, CDR2 YFSETQ. The CDR3 region has the DNA TGCGCCAGCAGCTTGGCAAGCGGGAGCCTCTACAATGAGCAGTTCTTC. Translation gives CASSLASGSLYNEQFF.

The rearrangement uses TRBV18 and TRBJ2-7; D is possibly TRBD2 (6 bases). This CDR3 contains 14 residues. Germline V gene lookup returns CDR1 KGHSH and CDR2 LQKENI. Trimming removed 5 bases from V and 2 bases from J, with 13 bases in between. The CDR3 DNA follows: TGTGCCAGCTCAGGAGGGACGGGGGCCTACGAGCAGTACTTC. Translating gives CASSGGTGAYEQYF.

The genes are TRBV6-5 and TRBJ2-1; unclear D gene. The V end lost 0 bases, the J end lost 10 bases, and 16 bases lay between the germline ends. CDR1 is MNHEY, CDR2 SVGAGI, per germline. The CDR3 runs to 15 residues. The DNA of the CDR3 is TGTGCCAGCAGTTACTCGAGTACTAACCCCCAAGAGCAGTTCTTC. Amino acids: CASSYSSTNPQEQFF.

This chain links TRBV30 with TRBJ1-5; weak D call: TRBD1 (6 bases). The CDR3 sequence is 13 residues long. Germline CDR1 reads GTSNPN; CDR2 reads SVGIG (reference sequence). Trimming stripped 7 bases from V and 1 base from J, with 11 bases between. CDR3 sequence (DNA): TGTGCCTCCTCCAGGGGAAGCAATCAGCCCCAGCATTTT. Amino acids: CASSRGSNQPQHF.

This chain connects TRBV27 to TRBJ1-1; maybe TRBD1 (6 bases). The ends were cut back, 4 bases at V and 2 bases at J, with 17 bases in the middle. Germline CDR1 MNHEY, CDR2 SMNVEV (reference sequence). This CDR3 comprises 16 residues. Here the CDR3 reads CASSSISRGTNTEAFF. The CDR3 DNA is TGTGCCAGCAGTTCTATATCCAGGGGTACTAACACTGAAGCTTTCTTT.

The chain combines TRBV28 with TRBJ2-5; a weak D match, TRBD2 (6 bases). Deletions cut 2 bases from V and 5 bases from J, with 18 bases between. The germline CDR1 and CDR2 sequences are MDHEN and SYDVKM. This CDR3 has 16 residues. This CDR3 reads CASSLATIGRGETQYF. Here the CDR3 DNA reads TGTGCCAGCAGTTTAGCGACCATCGGCCGGGGGGAGACCCAGTACTTC.

This rearrangement joins TRBV27 to TRBJ2-1; 9 positions match TRBD2. Germline trimming cut 8 bases from V and 5 bases from J; bases unmatched to any gene: 7. Germline V gene data show CDR1 as MNHEY and CDR2 as SMNVEV (reference sequence). The CDR3 spans 14 residues. The CDR3 is CASSPGLADNEQFF. CDR3 DNA: TGTGCCAGCTCCCCGGGACTAGCAGACAATGAGCAGTTCTTC.